One T cell receptor beta chain is described in this entry. The target antigen is unknown. The source of the sample is a study of cytomegalovirus exposure and HLA in healthy donors. General observations from the study: In an earlier analysis, most TCR beta V segments were productive about 87% or about 30% of the time.

60 Vbeta and 13 Jbeta primers were used in PCR. Using immunoSEQ multiplex PCR, the repertoire was profiled, and TCRdb retains in-frame clones only, with some absent. Here the sample spans about 200,000 clones, 80% to 90% being singletons. The sample comprised PBMCs. This receptor was taken from a young man in good health and CMV-seronegative.

In DNA, the CDR3 is TGTGCCAGCAGTTCTAGACAGGCGCTTCACTATGGCTACACCTTC. Its protein is CASSSRQALHYGYTF. The chain uses TRBV28 and TRBJ1-2; tentative D call: TRBD1 (6 bases). V was shortened by 4 bases and J by 3 bases, with 15 bases between the two germline ends. CDR1 is MDHEN and CDR2 is SYDVKM in the germline V gene. The CDR3 length is 15 residues.